The 24 T cell receptor beta chains given below trace back to one sample, sequenced in a study of response to subunit inactivated influenza vaccine. MiXCR, run by TCRdb on the RT-PCR reads, gives a single entry per CDR3 protein. Of under 800,000 distinct CDR3 sequences in the sample, about 14% were seen once. This material consisted of PBMCs from blood, taken 14 to 15 days before vaccination. These TCRs come from a man aged 45-65 years who received an inactivated influenza vaccine.

This clonotype occurred a few times. This sequence joins TRBV15 and TRBJ1-2, with TRBD1 matching 8 bases. Trimming took 0 bases from V and 0 from J; bases not matched to a gene: 6. The CDR3 is made up of 17 amino acids. Germline loops: CDR1 LNHNV, CDR2 YYDKDF (reference sequence). CDR3 region: CATSRDLGTGANYGYTF. Here the CDR3 DNA reads TGTGCCACCAGCAGAGATCTCGGGACAGGAGCTAACTATGGCTACACCTTC.

This chain links TRBV11-2 with TRBJ2-6; tentatively, D is TRBD1 (5 bases). CDR3 size: 15 residues. V was pared by 6 bases and J by 4 bases, with 13 bases between. Looked up from germline, CDR1 is SGHAT and CDR2 is FQNNGV. The CDR3 sequence: CASSSTGTGANVLTF. CDR3 bases: TGTGCCAGCAGTTCCACAGGAACGGGGGCCAACGTCCTGACTTTC.

The V and J genes are TRBV7-9 and TRBJ2-1; possibly TRBD1 or TRBD2 for D (5 bases each). Germline V gene sequence: CDR1 SEHNR, CDR2 FQNEAQ (reference sequence). Trimming shortened V by 0 bases and J by 3 bases, and 9 bases separated the two germline ends. The CDR3 contains 15 residues. CDR3 in DNA: TGTGCCAGCAGCTTAGCGGGGGTTTTCTACAATGAGCAGTTCTTC. Translated, it gives CASSLAGVFYNEQFF. Full variable domain (remainder filled in from reference TRBV7-9 and TRBJ2-1): DTGVSQNPRHKITKRGQNVTFRCDPISEHNRLYWYRQTLGQGPEFLTYFQNEAQLEKSRLLSDRFSAERPKGSFSTLEIQRTEQGDSAMYLCASSLAGVFYNEQFFGPGTRLTVL.

Only a few counts were recorded for this clonotype. The rearrangement joins TRBV12-3 or TRBV12-4 to TRBJ1-1, with 7 positions matching TRBD1. The CDR3 spans 15 residues. V shed 7 bases and J 0 bases; nucleotides not matched to a gene: 8. CDR3 region: CASTEWDSMNTEAFF. CDR3 nucleotide sequence: TGTGCCAGCACCGAATGGGACAGCATGAACACTGAAGCTTTCTTT.

This clonotype was counted at least ten times. The V call is TRBV10-3, the J call TRBJ2-7, with D uncertain. V was cut by 3 bases and J by 2 bases, with 2 bases left in between. CDR1 is ENHRY and CDR2 is SYGVKD in the germline V gene. This CDR3 is 11 amino acids long. The CDR3 sequence is CAISDPYEQYF. The CDR3 DNA is TGTGCCATCAGTGACCCCTACGAGCAGTACTTC.

J is TRBJ2-1 and V is TRBV25-1, with 10 bases matching TRBD1. CDR3 length equals 19 residues. The junction had 14 bases not matched to a gene; V was cut back by 6 bases and J by 0 bases. The germline gives CDR1 MGHDK, CDR2 SYGVNS. CDR3 sequence reads: CASRGLRDRGPSSYNEQFF. The CDR3 DNA is TGTGCCAGCAGGGGGCTCCGGGACAGGGGACCCAGCTCCTACAATGAGCAGTTCTTC.

The chain carries TRBV6-2 or TRBV6-3 and TRBJ1-1; D is unclear. This CDR3 has 13 amino acids. The V gene lost 7 bases and the J gene lost 0 bases, with 9 bases spanning the gap. The germline V gene encodes CDR1 MNHEY and CDR2 SVGEGT. This CDR3 is CASTLRMNTEAFF. The CDR3 region has the DNA TGTGCCAGCACCCTTCGGATGAACACTGAAGCTTTCTTT.

The genes are TRBV9 and TRBJ2-1; TRBD2 matches at 9 bases. CDR1 and CDR2 from the germline V gene are SGDLS and YYNGEE. The V gene end was trimmed by 4 bases and the J gene end by 3 bases; junction bases not matched to a gene: 11. This CDR3 contains 17 residues. The CDR3 region has the DNA TGTGCCAGCAGCATCAATCGTGGCGGGAGGGTCTACAATGAGCAGTTCTTC. Protein sequence: CASSINRGGRVYNEQFF.

This clonotype was observed once. This could be a read error, since a much larger clone is one nucleotide away. Lacking the conserved final phenylalanine or tryptophan, this CDR3 likely reflects a read error. This chain connects TRBV15 to TRBJ1-5; D might be TRBD1 (5 bases). The CDR3 spans 14 residues. Per the germline V gene, CDR1 is LNHNV and CDR2 is YYDKDF (reference sequence). Trimming left V 5 bases short and J 6 bases short, with 14 bases between. This chain's CDR3 is CATSVVRGGQPQHS. The CDR3 nucleotides read TGTGCCACCAGCGTTGTCCGGGGCGGTCAGCCCCAGCATTCT.

The rearrangement links TRBV30 to TRBJ2-4; tentatively, D is TRBD1 (5 bases). This CDR3 contains 14 residues. The germline V and J ends were trimmed by 0 bases and 7 bases, with 13 bases remaining between them. Germline CDR1 and CDR2: GTSNPN and SVGIG (reference sequence). The CDR3 DNA reads TGTGCCTGGAGTGTCCCCGGGCAGGGCAACATTCAGTACTTC. It is translated as CAWSVPGQGNIQYF.

This clonotype was counted only a few times. The gene calls are TRBV6-1 and TRBJ1-1, with TRBD1 identical over 8 bases. Per the germline V gene, CDR1 is MNHNS and CDR2 is SASEGT. This CDR3 spans 15 amino acids. After removal of 5 bases from V and 1 base from J, the junction contained 6 bases not matched to a gene. The CDR3, as DNA: TGTGCCAGCAGTCTTACAGGGGGATGGAACACTGAAGCTTTCTTT. Amino acids: CASSLTGGWNTEAFF.

This clonotype was recorded a few times. The V and J genes are TRBV6-1 and TRBJ2-2, with a tentative D call TRBD2 (5 bases). Trimming pared 8 bases from V and 4 bases from J, leaving 11 bases between. This CDR3 spans 13 amino acids. Per the germline V gene, CDR1 is MNHNS and CDR2 is SASEGT. The CDR3 loop reads CASRRGTTGELFF. The CDR3 coding sequence is TGTGCCAGCCGACGGGGAACCACCGGGGAGCTGTTTTTT.

There are a few counts of this clonotype. V gene TRBV19 combines with J gene TRBJ2-1, with 8 bases matching TRBD2. J lost 4 bases, V lost 3 bases, and 5 bases had no gene match. CDR1 and CDR2 (germline): LNHDA, SQIVND (reference sequence). The CDR3 spans 15 residues. CDR3 region: CASSIGTSPYNEQFF. The CDR3 coding sequence is TGTGCCAGTAGTATTGGGACTAGTCCTTACAATGAGCAGTTCTTC.

The chain employs TRBV6-2 or TRBV6-3 and TRBJ1-1; TRBD1 matches at 7 bases. Germline CDR1 and CDR2: MNHEY and SVGEGT. The CDR3 extends over 13 amino acids. Losses at the gene ends were 2 bases for V and 6 bases for J; bases not matched to a gene: 3. The CDR3 loop is CASSYPQGAEAFF. DNA of the CDR3: TGTGCCAGCAGTTACCCCCAGGGGGCTGAAGCTTTCTTT.

V usage is TRBV7-2 and J usage is TRBJ2-5; D tentatively fits TRBD1 or TRBD2 (6 bases each). This CDR3 is 16 amino acids long. V gave up 1 base and J gave up 9 bases, with 21 bases separating them. The germline V gene has CDR1 SGHTA and CDR2 FQGNSA. The CDR3, as DNA: TGTGCCAGCAGCTTAGTCTTTTCGGTTCTTAGGGGGGCCCAGTACTTC. It yields the protein CASSLVFSVLRGAQYF.

In DNA, the CDR3 is TGTGCCAGCAGTTCTAGCGGGAGAGTAGGTACCGGGGAGCTGTTTTTT. Residues: CASSSSGRVGTGELFF. This sequence joins TRBV6-2 or TRBV6-3 and TRBJ2-2; 10 bases match TRBD2. Trimming at V came to 4 bases and at J to 5 bases, leaving 7 bases not matched to a gene. The CDR3 covers 16 residues. The germline CDR1 and CDR2 sequences are MNHEY and SVGEGT.

This clonotype was observed a handful of times. The chain has TRBV15 and TRBJ2-7, with D perhaps TRBD1 (6 bases). Germline V gene sequence: CDR1 LNHNV, CDR2 YYDKDF (reference sequence). The V gene lost 4 bases and the J gene lost 4 bases, with 23 bases spanning the gap. The CDR3 has 17 amino acids. The CDR3 DNA reads as TGTGCCACCAGCAAAAAATACGGACAGCTGACTCCTTACGAGCAGTACTTC. Its translation is CATSKKYGQLTPYEQYF.

The rearrangement uses TRBV4-3 and TRBJ1-5; D unclear. CDR3 length: 16 residues. V was pared by 0 bases and J by 0 bases, with 9 bases between. CDR1 is LGHNA, CDR2 YSLEER, per germline. CDR3 region: CASSQEVSISNQPQHF. The CDR3 nucleotides are TGCGCCAGCAGCCAAGAGGTTTCAATTAGCAATCAGCCCCAGCATTTT.

This clonotype showed up just a few times. This chain joins TRBV30 and TRBJ2-3, with a tentative D call TRBD1 (6 bases). Trimming cost V 0 bases and J 3 bases, with 19 bases left between them. The germline CDR1 and CDR2 sequences are GTSNPN and SVGIG (reference sequence). The CDR3 is 17 amino acids. The CDR3 sequence: CAWSVWGLAEKTDTQYF. For the CDR3, the DNA is TGTGCCTGGAGTGTATGGGGGCTTGCGGAGAAGACAGATACGCAGTATTTT.

The genes are TRBV29-1 and TRBJ2-7, with TRBD1 as a possible D gene (5 bases). From germline, CDR1 is SQVTM and CDR2 ANQGSEA. The V end was cut by 2 bases, the J end by 5 bases, with 10 bases between. This CDR3 is 12 amino acids long. This CDR3 is CSVETGPDEQYF. For the CDR3, the DNA is TGCAGCGTTGAAACAGGTCCGGACGAGCAGTACTTC.

The chain combines TRBV20-1 with TRBJ1-4; D is ambiguous. In germline, CDR1 is DFQATT, CDR2 SNEGSKA (reference sequence). V lost 5 bases to trimming and J lost 3 bases, with 7 bases between them. The CDR3 contains 12 residues. For the CDR3, the DNA is TGCAGTGCTGAAGGGTCTAATGAAAAACTGTTTTTT. Its translation: CSAEGSNEKLFF.

This chain joins TRBV6-1 and TRBJ2-7, with 8 bases lining up with TRBD1. This CDR3 contains 15 residues. J gave up 4 bases and V 5 bases, and 10 bases lay outside the gene matches. Germline CDR1 MNHNS, CDR2 SASEGT. The CDR3, as DNA: TGTGCCAGCAGTCCAGGACAGGGTAATTTTTACGAGCAGTACTTC. This translates into CASSPGQGNFYEQYF.

The table lists this clonotype with a few counts. This chain connects TRBV12-3 or TRBV12-4 to TRBJ2-5, with TRBD1 matching over 8 bases. J lost 5 bases, V lost 6 bases, and 11 bases had no gene match. This CDR3 comprises 15 residues. The CDR3 DNA sequence: TGTGCCAGCAGCTCGCCTACAGGGGGTACGGAGACCCAGTACTTC. Its translation is CASSSPTGGTETQYF.

The CDR3 coding sequence is TGTGCCAGCAGTTATCTAGTGACATCCTACGAGCAGTACTTC. Translating it yields CASSYLVTSYEQYF. This chain uses TRBV27 with TRBJ2-7; D is ambiguous. CDR1 is MNHEY and CDR2 is SMNVEV in the germline V gene (reference sequence). CDR3 size: 14 residues. Trimming removed 4 bases at V and 1 base at J, with 11 bases between.